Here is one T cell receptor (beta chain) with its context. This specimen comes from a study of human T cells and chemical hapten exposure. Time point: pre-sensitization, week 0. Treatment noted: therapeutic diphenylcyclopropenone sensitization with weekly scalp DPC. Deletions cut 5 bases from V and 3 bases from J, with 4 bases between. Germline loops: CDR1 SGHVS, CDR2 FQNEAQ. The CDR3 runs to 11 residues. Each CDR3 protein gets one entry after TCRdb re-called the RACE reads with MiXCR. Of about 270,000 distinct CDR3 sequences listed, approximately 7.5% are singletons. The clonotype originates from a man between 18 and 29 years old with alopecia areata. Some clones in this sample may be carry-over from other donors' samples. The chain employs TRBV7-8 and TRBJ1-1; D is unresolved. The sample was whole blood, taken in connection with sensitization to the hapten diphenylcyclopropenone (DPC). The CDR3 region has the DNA TGTGCCAGCAGCCCTCACACTGAAGCTTTCTTT. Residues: CASSPHTEAFF.